These 5 T cell receptor beta chains share one sample of origin, sequenced in a study of CD8 T cells in ankylosing spondylitis. TCRdb redid the calling of the 5' RACE reads with MiXCR, one entry per CDR3 protein. Altogether 300,000 to 400,000 distinct CDR3 sequences are present, approximately 22% being singletons, with the ten largest covering over 10%. The sequenced sample was blood, either unsorted or a sorted T cell fraction (not recorded which). These receptors were taken from a male donor with ankylosing spondylitis or in good health (not recorded which).

The CDR3 is CSARDPDREDEQYF. The DNA of the CDR3 is TGCAGTGCTAGAGATCCCGACAGGGAGGACGAGCAGTACTTC. The chain uses TRBV20-1 and TRBJ2-7, with a tentative D call TRBD1 (7 bases). CDR1 is DFQATT, CDR2 SNEGSKA, per germline (reference sequence). CDR3 length equals 14 residues. V lost 0 bases to trimming and J lost 5 bases, with 14 bases between them.

The V and J genes are TRBV29-1 and TRBJ2-5; D ambiguous. Germline V lookup: CDR1 SQVTM, CDR2 ANQGSEA. The CDR3 length is 10 residues. Trimming shortened V by 3 bases and J by 5 bases, and 4 bases separated the two germline ends. The CDR3 loop reads CSVERETQYF. DNA for the CDR3: TGCAGCGTTGAGCGGGAGACCCAGTACTTC.

The rearrangement uses TRBV7-9 and TRBJ2-3; perhaps TRBD2 as D (6 bases). Germline values: CDR1 SEHNR, CDR2 FQNEAQ (reference sequence). This CDR3 has 16 residues. Trimming took off 2 bases at V and 6 bases at J, with 18 bases between the two ends. CDR3 in amino acids: CASSLQTRSRGDTQYF. For the CDR3, the DNA is TGTGCCAGCAGCTTACAAACACGAAGTCGGGGGGATACGCAGTATTTT.

J is TRBJ1-2 and V is TRBV15; no clear D. Between the trimmed V and J ends, which lost 8 bases and 4 bases, there was a span of 11 bases. Germline CDR1 is LNHNV and CDR2 is YYDKDF (reference sequence). The CDR3 totals 12 residues. This CDR3 is CATSLLGYGYTF. The CDR3 DNA reads as TGTGCCACCTCTCTTTTAGGCTATGGCTACACCTTC.

The CDR3 DNA follows: TGTGCCAGTGGGGTAGGGTCTGGGGCCAACGTCCTGACTTTC. It is translated as CASGVGSGANVLTF. V usage is TRBV27 and J usage is TRBJ2-6; no firm D call. V lost 9 bases to trimming and J lost 1 base, with 10 bases between them. This CDR3 has 14 amino acids. The germline V gene has CDR1 MNHEY and CDR2 SMNVEV (reference sequence).